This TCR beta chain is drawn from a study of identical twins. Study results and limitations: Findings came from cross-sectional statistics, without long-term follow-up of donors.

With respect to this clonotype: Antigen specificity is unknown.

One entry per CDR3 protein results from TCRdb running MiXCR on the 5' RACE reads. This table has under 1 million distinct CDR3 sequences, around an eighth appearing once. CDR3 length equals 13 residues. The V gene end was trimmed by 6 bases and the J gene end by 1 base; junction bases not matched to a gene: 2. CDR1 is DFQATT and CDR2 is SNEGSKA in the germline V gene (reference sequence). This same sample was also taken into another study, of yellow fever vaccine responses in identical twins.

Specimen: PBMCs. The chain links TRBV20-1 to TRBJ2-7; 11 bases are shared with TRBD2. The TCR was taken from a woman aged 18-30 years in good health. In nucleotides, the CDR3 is TGCAGTGCGTGGACTAGCGGGTCCTACGAGCAGTACTTC. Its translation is CSAWTSGSYEQYF.